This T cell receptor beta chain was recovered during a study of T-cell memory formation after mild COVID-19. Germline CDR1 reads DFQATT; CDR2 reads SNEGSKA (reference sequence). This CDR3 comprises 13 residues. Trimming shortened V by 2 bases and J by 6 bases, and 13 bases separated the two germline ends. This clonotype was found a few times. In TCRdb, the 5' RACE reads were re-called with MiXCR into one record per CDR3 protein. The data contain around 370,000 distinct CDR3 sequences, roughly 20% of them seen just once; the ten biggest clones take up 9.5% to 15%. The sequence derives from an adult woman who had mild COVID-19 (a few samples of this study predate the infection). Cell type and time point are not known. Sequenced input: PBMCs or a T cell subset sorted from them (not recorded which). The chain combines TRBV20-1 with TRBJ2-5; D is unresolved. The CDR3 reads CSARSPTSQTQYF. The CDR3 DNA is TGCAGTGCTAGATCTCCGACCAGCCAGACCCAGTACTTC.